The 19 T cell receptor beta chains in this list originate from one sample, sequenced in a study of cytomegalovirus exposure and HLA in healthy donors. Primers for the PCR totalled 60 Vbeta and 13 Jbeta. Some clones are missing from TCRdb's copy, which holds only in-frame ones; the method was immunoSEQ multiplex PCR. The sample has 200,000 to 250,000 clones; around 80% are singletons. The specimen sequenced was PBMCs. Receptors were obtained from a woman aged 60-70 years in good health and CMV-seropositive.

In nucleotides, the CDR3 is TGTGCTAGTGGCCCCTATTTGGACAATGAGCAGTTCTTC. It is translated as CASGPYLDNEQFF. The chain is built from TRBV12-5 and TRBJ2-1; D ambiguous. This CDR3 has 13 residues. Germline V CDR1 and CDR2: LGHNT, FRNRAP. Trimming removed 6 bases from V and 5 bases from J, with 11 bases in between. The whole variable domain, filled in from reference TRBV12-5 and TRBJ2-1, reads DARVTQTPRHKVTEMGQEVTMRCQPILGHNTVFWYRQTMMQGLELLAYFRNRAPLDDSGMPKDRFSAEMPDATLATLKIQPSEPRDSAVYFCASGPYLDNEQFFGPGTRLTVL.

In its sample, this clone was seen once. The genes are TRBV19 and TRBJ1-1; perhaps TRBD1 as D (6 bases). V was pared by 3 bases and J by 0 bases, with 11 bases between. Germline CDR1 and CDR2: LNHDA and SQIVND (reference sequence). This CDR3 is 15 amino acids long. The chain's CDR3 is CASSIENRVNTEAFF. CDR3 sequence (DNA): TGTGCCAGTAGTATCGAAAACAGGGTGAACACTGAAGCTTTCTTT.

This chain joins TRBV4-1 and TRBJ1-2; D gene unclear. The CDR3 runs 13 residues. Germline assignment: CDR1 MGHRA and CDR2 YSYEKL. The V end lost 1 base, the J end lost 4 bases, and 7 bases lay between the germline ends. The CDR3 is CASSQGQFYGYTF. Written as DNA, the CDR3 is TGCGCCAGCAGCCAAGGGCAGTTCTATGGCTACACCTTC.

V usage is TRBV28 and J usage is TRBJ2-1; 14 bases fit TRBD2. CDR1 is MDHEN, CDR2 SYDVKM, per germline. V gave up 7 bases and J gave up 3 bases; unmatched junction bases: 8. The CDR3 has 17 amino acids. CDR3 loop: CASTPGTSGSIYNEQFF. In DNA, the CDR3 is TGTGCCAGCACCCCGGGGACTAGCGGGAGCATCTACAATGAGCAGTTCTTC. The variable domain in full, with the rest retrieved from reference TRBV28 and TRBJ2-1, is DVKVTQSSRYLVKRTGEKVFLECVQDMDHENMFWYRQDPGLGLRLIYFSYDVKMKEKGDIPEGYSVSREKKERFSLILESASTNQTSMYLCASTPGTSGSIYNEQFFGPGTRLTVL.

Here the CDR3 reads CATSRDVTTYEQYF. The DNA for the CDR3 is TGTGCCACCAGCAGAGACGTGACTACCTACGAGCAGTACTTC. This chain connects TRBV15 to TRBJ2-7; D may be TRBD2 (5 bases). V shed 0 bases and J shed 2 bases, with 8 bases lying between them. CDR3 length equals 14 residues. CDR1 and CDR2 from the germline V gene are LNHNV and YYDKDF (reference sequence). Using reference TRBV15 and TRBJ2-7 for the parts outside the CDR3, the full variable domain is DAMVIQNPRYQVTQFGKPVTLSCSQTLNHNVMYWYQQKSSQAPKLLFHYYDKDFNNEADTPDNFQSRRPNTSFCFLDIRSPGLGDTAMYLCATSRDVTTYEQYFGPGTRLTVT.

This chain links TRBV7-9 with TRBJ2-2; 9 nucleotides align to TRBD2. Trimming took 4 bases from V and 8 from J; bases not matched to a gene: 14. Germline lookup yields CDR1 SEHNR and CDR2 FQNEAQ (reference sequence). CDR3 length: 17 amino acids. Written as DNA, the CDR3 is TGTGCCAGCAGCTCCTCATTGCGGGAGGGGAAAACGGGGGAGCTGTTTTTT. Its protein product is CASSSSLREGKTGELFF.

The rearrangement uses TRBV6-1 and TRBJ2-5; TRBD1 aligns across 8 bases. Judging by the DNA end, TRBJ2-7 fits better; the J call may be wrong. The CDR3 spans 17 residues. Germline V gene sequence: CDR1 MNHNS, CDR2 SASEGT. As DNA, the CDR3 is TGTGCCAGCAGTGAAGCTACAGGGGGTACCCCCGCCTACGAGCAGTACTTC. Encoded protein: CASSEATGGTPAYEQYF.

The chain couples TRBV11-3 to TRBJ2-1; 7 bases agree with TRBD1. The germline V gene has CDR1 SGHNT and CDR2 YENEEA. With 0 bases clipped from V and 12 bases from J, the junction kept 5 bases outside the gene matches. The length of the CDR3 is 13 residues. The CDR3 sequence: CASSLDLTGAQFF. For the CDR3, the DNA is TGTGCCAGCAGCTTAGATCTTACAGGGGCGCAGTTCTTC.

This sequence joins TRBV10-3 and TRBJ2-5; D is perhaps TRBD2 (7 bases). The CDR3 totals 15 residues. V gave up 4 bases and J gave up 4 bases, with 16 bases separating them. Germline CDR1 is ENHRY and CDR2 is SYGVKD. The CDR3: CAISGGGGIGETQYF. The CDR3, as DNA: TGTGCCATCAGTGGGGGGGGCGGGATTGGAGAGACCCAGTACTTC.

The table lists this clone with a count of one. The gene calls are TRBV5-1 and TRBJ1-2; D unclear. Trimming removed 4 bases from V and 6 bases from J, with 13 bases in between. CDR3 length equals 13 residues. The germline V gene encodes CDR1 SGHRS and CDR2 YFSETQ. CDR3 bases: TGCGCCAGCAGCCCCAAAGACACCGATGGCTACACCTTC. Encoded protein: CASSPKDTDGYTF. The complete variable domain, with remaining parts taken from reference TRBV5-1 and TRBJ1-2, reads KAGVTQTPRYLIKTRGQQVTLSCSPISGHRSVSWYQQTPGQGLQFLFEYFSETQRNKGNFPGRFSGRQFSNSRSEMNVSTLELGDSALYLCASSPKDTDGYTFGSGTRLTVV.

The rearrangement joins TRBV5-4 to TRBJ2-2, with D perhaps matching TRBD1 (6 bases). CDR1 and CDR2 (germline): SGHNT, YYREEE (reference sequence). Deletions cut 5 bases from V and 0 bases from J, with 14 bases between. This CDR3 is 16 amino acids long. The DNA for the CDR3 is TGTGCCAGCAGATACGGACAGTCAGCGAACACCGGGGAGCTGTTTTTT. Translation gives CASRYGQSANTGELFF.

The chain employs TRBV27 and TRBJ2-7; TRBD2 is a possible D gene (5 bases). Germline V CDR1 and CDR2: MNHEY, SMNVEV (reference sequence). The V gene lost 0 bases and the J gene lost 6 bases, with 15 bases spanning the gap. This CDR3 is built from 15 residues. The CDR3: CASSLSRALGLEQYF. As DNA, the CDR3 is TGTGCCAGCAGTTTATCGCGGGCCCTTGGACTCGAGCAGTACTTC.

This sequence joins TRBV13 and TRBJ2-3; D uncertain. Trimming cost V 5 bases and J 7 bases, with 13 bases left between them. CDR1 is PRHDT, CDR2 FYEKMQ, per germline (reference sequence). The CDR3 has 13 residues. CDR3 nucleotide sequence: TGTGCCAGCAGCCGCCTCTTAGTCCATACGCAGTATTTT. Translation gives CASSRLLVHTQYF. The full variable domain, with the rest looked up from reference TRBV13 and TRBJ2-3, is AAGVIQSPRHLIKEKRETATLKCYPIPRHDTVYWYQQGPGQDPQFLISFYEKMQSDKGSIPDRFSAQQFSDYHSELNMSSLELGDSALYFCASSRLLVHTQYFGPGTRLTVL.

The J gene is TRBJ2-7, the V gene TRBV2; TRBD2 is a possible D gene (6 bases). Germline CDR1 and CDR2: SNHLY and FYNNEI. The V and J ends lost 7 bases and 6 bases respectively, with 19 bases between them. The CDR3 loop spans 14 amino acids. The CDR3 loop is CASILWRELSEQYF. Written as DNA, the CDR3 is TGTGCCAGCATATTGTGGCGGGAATTGTCCGAGCAGTACTTC.

This chain links TRBV2 with TRBJ2-2, with unresolved D. The ends were cut back, 9 bases at V and 4 bases at J, with 9 bases in the middle. Germline V gene sequence: CDR1 SNHLY, CDR2 FYNNEI. This CDR3 contains 12 residues. The DNA of the CDR3 is TGTGCCAGGTCAATCGGCACCGGGGAGCTGTTTTTT. It specifies CARSIGTGELFF.

V usage is TRBV5-1 and J usage is TRBJ2-5, with TRBD2 identical over 12 bases. CDR3 length: 17 amino acids. Germline V gives CDR1 SGHRS, CDR2 YFSETQ. V was pared by 0 bases and J by 5 bases, with 8 bases of the junction left unmatched. Written as DNA, the CDR3 is TGCGCCAGCAGCTTGGGTCTAGCGGGAGGGCCAGGGGAGACCCAGTACTTC. Translated, it gives CASSLGLAGGPGETQYF.

V gene TRBV6-1 combines with J gene TRBJ2-1, with 9 bases matching TRBD2. The CDR3 spans 15 residues. In germline, CDR1 is MNHNS, CDR2 SASEGT. J gave up 0 bases and V 7 bases, and 4 bases lay outside the gene matches. CDR3 protein: CASKTSGSSYNEQFF. Written as DNA, the CDR3 is TGTGCCAGCAAGACTAGCGGCAGCTCCTACAATGAGCAGTTCTTC.

The genes are TRBV18 and TRBJ2-5, with TRBD2 matching 11 bases. Trimming at V came to 2 bases and at J to 1 base, leaving 3 bases not matched to a gene. The CDR3 spans 16 residues. Germline V lookup: CDR1 KGHSH, CDR2 LQKENI. CDR3 residues: CASSPLTSGIQETQYF. The DNA for the CDR3 is TGTGCCAGCTCACCATTGACTAGCGGGATCCAAGAGACCCAGTACTTC.

The CDR3 DNA is TGTGCCAGCACACGGGACAGGGGGGGAGAGCAGTACTTC. This sequence encodes CASTRDRGGEQYF. This chain connects TRBV28 to TRBJ2-7; 11 bases align to TRBD1. This CDR3 region has 13 residues. J was trimmed by 7 bases and V by 7 bases; bases with no gene match: 6. Germline V gives CDR1 MDHEN, CDR2 SYDVKM. Full variable domain (rest looked up from reference TRBV28 and TRBJ2-7): DVKVTQSSRYLVKRTGEKVFLECVQDMDHENMFWYRQDPGLGLRLIYFSYDVKMKEKGDIPEGYSVSREKKERFSLILESASTNQTSMYLCASTRDRGGEQYFGPGTRLTVT.